This T cell receptor (beta chain) is drawn from a study of blood T cell repertoires in COVID-19. The germline CDR1 and CDR2 sequences are KGHSH and LQKENI. V trimming: 3 bases; J trimming: 4 bases; junction bases outside the gene matches: 9. This CDR3 has 17 residues. Method: immunoSEQ multiplex PCR; TCRdb's copy keeps in-frame clones and lacks some. This table has roughly 250,000 clones, over 75% appearing once. The gene calls are TRBV18 and TRBJ2-2, with 9 bases identical to TRBD2. Sequencing was performed on PBMCs or T cells enriched from blood (not recorded which). This sequence originates from a woman in her 30s who had recovered from COVID-19. CDR3 residues: CASSPRGSGSLTGELFF. The CDR3 DNA reads TGTGCCAGCTCACCCCGGGGTAGCGGGAGCCTCACCGGGGAGCTGTTTTTT.